This is a list of T cell receptor beta chains from one sample in a study of cytomegalovirus exposure and HLA in healthy donors. Sequenced by immunoSEQ multiplex PCR; TCRdb stores in-frame clones only, minus some. The sample has around 110,000 clones, roughly 87% seen once; the top ten hold approximately 2.5%. The sample was PBMCs. The receptors stem from a man under 40 in good health and CMV-seropositive. Each CDR3 is given with its conserved first and last residue. Each record gives: D gene, clone size, V gene, J gene, CDR3 DNA, CDR3 protein. The D gene is left open where the match is weak. Clone sizes are given selectively: once, few, many, or a class where the clone is expanded.

>-|-|TRBV10-2|TRBJ2-1
TGCGCCAGCACCCTAGACAGAAGCTCCTACAATGAGCAGTTCTTC
CASTLDRSSYNEQFF
>-|-|TRBV6-5|TRBJ1-1
TGTGCCAGCAGTAGAGTTTATGACACTGAAGCTTTCTTT
CASSRVYDTEAFF
>-|-|TRBV11-2|TRBJ1-4
TGTGCCAGCAGTCGTGGAAGACAGACAGCAACTAATGAAAAACTGTTTTTT
CASSRGRQTATNEKLFF
>TRBD2|-|TRBV5-1|TRBJ2-3
TGCGCCAGCAGCTTGAGGACTAGCGGGGGGGCAGATACGCAGTATTTT
CASSLRTSGGADTQYF
>-|-|TRBV30|TRBJ2-4
TGTGCCTGGAGTCGGGATCCCTTAGCCAAAAACATTCAGTACTTC
CAWSRDPLAKNIQYF
>-|-|TRBV11-2|TRBJ2-7
TGTGCCAGCAGCACCAGCGACAAGGGAATAAAGGGGAACGAGCAGTACTTC
CASSTSDKGIKGNEQYF
>-|-|TRBV11-2|TRBJ1-2
TGTGCCAGCAGCCCCACATATGGCTACACCTTC
CASSPTYGYTF
>TRBD1|-|TRBV6-5|TRBJ1-2
TGTGCCAGCAGTTACGGGACAGGGGGCTATGGCTACACCTTC
CASSYGTGGYGYTF
>TRBD1|-|TRBV5-6|TRBJ2-7
TGTGCCAGCAGTTGGGACAGCTACGAGCAGTACTTC
CASSWDSYEQYF
>TRBD1|-|TRBV19|TRBJ1-1
TGTGCCGCTGGACACAGGGGGAGGGAAACTGAAGCTTTCTTT
CAAGHRGRETEAFF
>TRBD2|-|TRBV30|TRBJ2-1
TGTGCCTGGAGTGCCATGGGAGGGTACAATGAGCAGTTCTTC
CAWSAMGGYNEQFF
>TRBD1|-|TRBV6-5|TRBJ1-2
TGTGCCAGCAGTTACTCGCGAACAGGGGGCAGCTATGGCTACACCTTC
CASSYSRTGGSYGYTF
>-|-|TRBV11-3|TRBJ1-1
TGTGCCAGCAGCCCACGCACCCCTGGCGGGACTGAAGCTTTCTTT
CASSPRTPGGTEAFF
>TRBD2|few|TRBV2|TRBJ2-3
TGTGCCAGCAGTGAGGCGGGGGTTGTAACAGATACGCAGTATTTT
CASSEAGVVTDTQYF
>-|-|TRBV7-9|TRBJ2-7
TGTGCCAGCAGCTTCAGCTCCTACGAGCAGTACTTC
CASSFSSYEQYF
>-|-|TRBV2|TRBJ2-1
TGTGCCAGCAGTCCTACTAGGAATGAGCAGTTCTTC
CASSPTRNEQFF
>-|-|TRBV7-8|TRBJ2-6
TGTGCCAGCAGTTTCTCCGACAGGGCAAGGGGGGCCAACGGCCTGACTTTC
CASSFSDRARGANGLTF
>TRBD1|-|TRBV19|TRBJ2-1
TGTGCCAGTAGTATAAGGACAGGGACGGGAAATGAGCAGTTCTTC
CASSIRTGTGNEQFF
>-|-|TRBV30|TRBJ1-6
TGTGCCTGGAGTGCGCCGGGACACATATATTCACCCCTCCACTTT
CAWSAPGHIYSPLHF
>-|-|TRBV11-2|TRBJ2-7
TGTGCCAGCAGCTTAGATTCGAGGGGGAGCCACGAGCAGTACTTC
CASSLDSRGSHEQYF
>TRBD2|-|TRBV5-4|TRBJ2-1
TGTGCCAGCAGCTACACTAGCGGGTATGCCTCCTACAATGAGCAGTTCTTC
CASSYTSGYASYNEQFF
>-|-|TRBV7-9|TRBJ2-7
TGTTCCAGCAGCTCCCGCTACGAGCAGTACTTC
CSSSSRYEQYF
>TRBD2|-|TRBV5-1|TRBJ2-1
TGCGCCAGCAGCTCGGGACTAGCGGCCTATGAGCAGTTCTTC
CASSSGLAAYEQFF
>-|-|TRBV5-1|TRBJ2-7
TGCGCCAGCAAAGGCCCAGCAGGCTACGAGCAGTACTTC
CASKGPAGYEQYF
>TRBD1|-|TRBV5-1|TRBJ2-2
TGCGCCAGCAGCTTGTCAGGGGGCCTAAACACCGGGGAGCTGTTTTTT
CASSLSGGLNTGELFF
>TRBD1|-|TRBV6-6|TRBJ1-2
TGTGCCAGCAGTTATGGGACAGCTAACTATGGCTACACCTTC
CASSYGTANYGYTF
>-|-|TRBV6-1|TRBJ2-1
TGTGCCAGCAGTGAAGTCACAGTCTCCTACAATGAGCAGTTCTTC
CASSEVTVSYNEQFF
>-|-|TRBV5-1|TRBJ2-3
TGCGCCAGCAGCTTGGAGCCATCTAGCACAGATACGCAGTATTTT
CASSLEPSSTDTQYF
>TRBD1|-|TRBV19|TRBJ1-4
TGTGAGCAGGGGGGTGAAAAACTGTTTTTT
CEQGGEKLFF
>-|-|TRBV29-1|TRBJ2-3
TGCAGCGTTGACCGAAGGGACAAGGGTACGCAGTATTTT
CSVDRRDKGTQYF
>TRBD2|-|TRBV11-1|TRBJ2-3
TGTGCCAGCAGCTTAGGGCGGGGGGGCACAGATACGCAGTATTTT
CASSLGRGGTDTQYF
>-|-|TRBV5-6|TRBJ1-4
TGTGCCAGCAGCTTGTCTCGTGAAAAACTGTTTTTT
CASSLSREKLFF
>-|few|TRBV2|TRBJ1-2
TGTGCCAGCAGTCCCACGGTTGAGGGTTCAAATGGCTACACCTTC
CASSPTVEGSNGYTF
>-|few|TRBV11-3|TRBJ1-5
TGTGCCAGCAGCTTCGGCAATCAGCCCCAGCATTTT
CASSFGNQPQHF
>-|-|TRBV27|TRBJ2-3
TGTGCCAGCAGTTACGGAGATACGCAGTATTTT
CASSYGDTQYF
>TRBD2|-|TRBV4-2|TRBJ2-3
TGTGCCAGCAGCCACCCAGGACTAGCGGTGAGCACAGATACGCAGTATTTT
CASSHPGLAVSTDTQYF
>-|-|TRBV10-1|TRBJ1-1
TGCGCCAGCAGAGAAGCCGGGGGATCTGAAGCTTTCTTT
CASREAGGSEAFF
>-|-|TRBV7-9|TRBJ2-7
TGTGCCAGCAGCACCGACTTACTCAGGGCCTCCTACGAGCAGTACTTC
CASSTDLLRASYEQYF
>-|-|TRBV5-1|TRBJ1-4
TGCGCCAGCAGCTTGGACAGTATAACAAGAACCCATGAAAAACTGTTTTTT
CASSLDSITRTHEKLFF
>-|-|TRBV6-1|TRBJ1-1
TGTGCCAGCAGTGAAGACGGGGCTAGGGGGAGGGACACTGAAGCTTTCTTT
CASSEDGARGRDTEAFF
>-|-|TRBV30|TRBJ1-1
TGTGCCTGGGGGAGGAGTAACACTGAAGCTTTCTTT
CAWGRSNTEAFF
>-|-|TRBV5-1|TRBJ2-5
TGCGCCAGCAGCCGGGACTTCCAAGAGACCCAGTACTTC
CASSRDFQETQYF
>TRBD2|-|TRBV4-2|TRBJ2-6
TGTGCCAGCAGCCGAATAAGCGGGGGAACTGGGGCCAACGGCCTGACTTTC
CASSRISGGTGANGLTF
>TRBD1|-|TRBV5-4|TRBJ1-2
TGTGCCAGCAGCTTAGAGACAGGGCGGGGTGGCTACACCTTC
CASSLETGRGGYTF
>-|-|TRBV19|TRBJ2-7
TGTGCCAGTAGTATGTTGAGGTACTCCTACGAGCAGTACTTC
CASSMLRYSYEQYF
>-|-|TRBV9|TRBJ2-3
TGTGCCAGCAGCGTCAGTCCAGGACCCACGCCGGGGGATACGCAGTATTTT
CASSVSPGPTPGDTQYF
>-|-|TRBV9|TRBJ1-5
TGTGCCAGCAGCCCGCGGGACGGAGGTTTGCATTTT
CASSPRDGGLHF
>-|-|TRBV7-8|TRBJ2-1
TGTGCCAGCAGCTTAGTGCGGGCCCTCTTTCTCAATGAGCAGTTCTTC
CASSLVRALFLNEQFF